These T cell receptor beta chains were read from a single sample in a study of metastatic and nonmetastatic thyroid tumors. TCRdb reanalyzed the PCR reads with MiXCR. Of 20,000 to 30,000 clones in the sample, more than 20% were seen once. The sequenced material came from blood. The receptors shown here come from a female donor with papillary thyroid cancer or a benign thyroid nodule (not recorded which). Some clones in this sample may be carry-over from other donors' samples. Both conserved end residues are part of each CDR3. A D gene is named only where the DNA matches it firmly. Some rows mark clone size as missing; the rest say once, few, many or name a class of expanded clone.

len	abundance	j_gene	v_gene	d_gene	CDR3aa	CDR3nt
16	many	TRBJ2-1	TRBV5-1	NA	CASSLPRSSSYNEQFF	TGCGCCAGCAGCTTGCCCCGGTCTTCGTCCTACAATGAGCAGTTCTTC
14	few	TRBJ1-2	TRBV6-1	NA	CASSEAAEPMGYTF	TGTGCCAGCAGCGAAGCGGCAGAACCTATGGGCTACACCTTC
17	few	TRBJ1-4	TRBV10-3	NA	CAISESAGGLGDEKLFF	TGTGCCATTAGTGAGTCCGCCGGTGGCCTCGGCGATGAAAAACTGTTTTTT
17	many	TRBJ2-4	TRBV20-1	TRBD1	CSAKGANYLLAKNIQYF	TGCAGTGCCAAGGGGGCCAATTACCTACTAGCCAAAAACATTCAGTACTTC
17	NA	TRBJ1-2	TRBV7-8	NA	CASSLDGQSTGRYGYTF	TGTGCCAGCAGCTTAGACGGACAGTCCACCGGTCGATATGGCTACACCTTC
14	few	TRBJ1-5	TRBV28	TRBD1	CASSWTGNYQPQHF	TGTGCTAGCAGCTGGACAGGGAACTATCAGCCCCAGCATTTT
16	NA	TRBJ2-3	TRBV6-1	TRBD2	CASSAPAGEGTDTQYF	TGTGCCAGCAGTGCCCCAGCGGGAGAGGGCACAGATACGCAGTATTTT
15	many	TRBJ1-4	TRBV25-1	NA	CASSDRGRTREKLFF	TGTGCCAGCAGTGACCGAGGACGGACTCGGGAAAAACTGTTTTTT
16	many	TRBJ2-1	TRBV5-1	TRBD2	CASSNGLAGGYNEQFF	TGCGCCAGCAGTAACGGACTAGCGGGAGGCTACAATGAGCAGTTCTTC
16	medium-sized	TRBJ1-2	TRBV12-3/TRBV12-4	NA	CASSLGLGGLSDGYTF	TGTGCCAGCAGTTTAGGGCTTGGGGGACTATCGGATGGCTACACCTTC
15	medium-sized	TRBJ2-7	TRBV27	NA	CASRAEISGGYEQYF	TGTGCCAGCAGGGCGGAAATTAGTGGGGGATACGAGCAGTACTTC